A single sample is the source of the 13 T cell receptor beta chains below, sequenced in a study of identical twins (dated by TCRdb to between 2015 and 2016). The library was obtained by 5' RACE. The sequencer listed for this sample is Illumina HiSeq 2000. In TCRdb, the public reads were trimmed at Q25 with fastp and aligned with MiXCR, with productive beta chains retained. CDR3 protein duplicates are merged, each entry listing the most common genes and DNA. The table for this sample lists a few hundred thousand distinct CDR3 sequences; around 9% of them were counted only once. The ten largest clones take up approximately 9.3% of the sample. The sequenced sample consisted of naive T cells sorted from blood. In the paper's terms, the cell subset or site label means: cells isolated with a human naive T-cell isolation kit. Receptors originate from a woman aged 45-60 years in good health.

In this sample, this clonotype turned up a few times. The chain combines TRBV6-9 with TRBJ2-7; D is unclear. V lost 4 bases and J 5 bases, leaving 15 bases between the germline ends. The CDR3 runs 14 residues. CDR1 and CDR2 (germline): MNHGY, SVAAGI. CDR3 nucleotide sequence: TGTGCCAGCAGTTTCCCCACATGGTTCGACGAGCAGTACGTC. It translates to CASSFPTWFDEQYV.

V gene TRBV6-6 combines with J gene TRBJ2-1, with 8 nucleotides matching TRBD1. After removal of 8 bases from V and 4 bases from J, the junction contained 4 bases not matched to a gene. From germline, CDR1 is MNHNY and CDR2 SVGAGI (reference sequence). The CDR3 has 13 residues. The CDR3 loop is CASQDRVYNEQFF. In nucleotides, the CDR3 is TGTGCCAGCCAGGACAGGGTTTACAATGAGCAGTTCTTC.

This clonotype appeared many times. This chain links TRBV20-1 with TRBJ1-1; D uncertain. This CDR3 comprises 13 residues. Between the trimmed V and J ends, which lost 0 bases and 4 bases, there was a span of 9 bases. Germline lookup yields CDR1 DFQATT and CDR2 SNEGSKA (reference sequence). Here the CDR3 reads CSARDLWGTEAFF. The CDR3 DNA reads as TGCAGTGCTAGAGATCTCTGGGGCACTGAAGCTTTCTTT.

With regard to this clonotype: One end of the junction is discordant with germline, which a read error may explain. The rearrangement joins TRBV7-7 to TRBJ2-1; 9 bases align to TRBD2. The CDR3 loop spans 11 amino acids. Germline V gene data show CDR1 as SSHAT and CDR2 as FNYEAQ (reference sequence). The CDR3 DNA follows: TGTGACAGCGGGAGGCGAAATGAGCAGTTCTTC. This gives the protein CDSGRRNEQFF.

Only a few counts were recorded for this clonotype. The gene calls are TRBV5-1 and TRBJ1-1, with D possibly TRBD1 on 6 matching bases. The CDR3 is 14 residues long. The V gene lost 4 bases and the J gene lost 0 bases, with 10 bases spanning the gap. Germline V gene sequence: CDR1 SGHRS, CDR2 YFSETQ. This CDR3 is CASSGGGMNTEAFF. In nucleotides, the CDR3 is TGCGCCAGCAGCGGGGGGGGCATGAACACTGAAGCTTTCTTT.

The chain uses TRBV3-1 and TRBJ2-5, with D unresolved. The CDR3 runs 12 residues. V lost 2 bases and J 7 bases, leaving 8 bases between the germline ends. Germline values: CDR1 LGHDT, CDR2 YNNKEL (reference sequence). The CDR3 bases are TGTGCCAGCAGCCAAAGAATCGGGACCCAGTACTTC. It translates to CASSQRIGTQYF.

This clonotype was detected ten times or more. The genes are TRBV5-1 and TRBJ2-3; weak D call: TRBD2 (5 bases). CDR3 length: 15 amino acids. The germline V gene encodes CDR1 SGHRS and CDR2 YFSETQ. With 5 bases removed from V and 0 bases from J, the gap between germline ends came to 13 bases. This CDR3 reads CASRGFLASTDTQYF. CDR3 coding DNA: TGCGCCAGCAGAGGTTTCCTAGCTAGCACAGATACGCAGTATTTT. Full variable domain (rest looked up from reference TRBV5-1 and TRBJ2-3): KAGVTQTPRYLIKTRGQQVTLSCSPISGHRSVSWYQQTPGQGLQFLFEYFSETQRNKGNFPGRFSGRQFSNSRSEMNVSTLELGDSALYLCASRGFLASTDTQYFGPGTRLTVL.

The rearrangement links TRBV2 to TRBJ2-3; 8 bases map to TRBD2. The V gene end was trimmed by 0 bases and the J gene end by 1 base; junction bases not matched to a gene: 12. Germline-derived CDR1 and CDR2 are SNHLY and FYNNEI. The CDR3 totals 19 residues. The CDR3: CASSEALTRTSSCTDTQYF. DNA for the CDR3: TGTGCCAGCAGTGAAGCGCTTACCCGGACTAGCTCGTGCACAGATACGCAGTATTTT.

The chain recombines TRBV30 with TRBJ2-1; D may be TRBD2 (6 bases). V dropped 1 base and J dropped 1 base, with 23 bases sitting between them. Germline CDR1 and CDR2: GTSNPN and SVGIG (reference sequence). The CDR3 has 19 amino acids. CDR3 amino acids: CAWSAFGTPNKWSYNEQFF. CDR3 coding DNA: TGTGCCTGGAGTGCGTTCGGGACTCCCAATAAGTGGTCCTACAATGAGCAGTTCTTC.

This sequence joins TRBV5-1 and TRBJ1-1; D unclear. V was shortened by 0 bases and J by 5 bases, with 17 bases between the two germline ends. The germline V gene has CDR1 SGHRS and CDR2 YFSETQ. CDR3 length equals 16 residues. The CDR3 sequence: CASSLALRWAETEAFF. Written as DNA, the CDR3 is TGCGCCAGCAGCTTGGCCCTTAGGTGGGCGGAGACTGAAGCTTTCTTT.

The chain carries TRBV30 and TRBJ2-1, with D possibly matching TRBD2 (5 bases). V was clipped by 8 bases and J by 3 bases, with 17 bases between them. This CDR3 spans 14 amino acids. Germline CDR1 and CDR2: GTSNPN and SVGIG (reference sequence). The CDR3 is CAQDRGSVYNEQFF. The DNA of the CDR3 is TGTGCCCAAGATCGAGGGAGCGTCTACAATGAGCAGTTCTTC.

The chain links TRBV5-4 to TRBJ2-3; 10 bases line up with TRBD2. The CDR3 is 16 residues long. The trim removed 4 bases at V and 2 bases at J, leaving 7 bases unmatched. Germline V CDR1 and CDR2: SGHNT, YYREEE (reference sequence). This chain's CDR3 is CASSGIAGGPTDTQYF. The CDR3 region has the DNA TGTGCCAGCAGCGGGATAGCGGGAGGTCCCACAGATACGCAGTATTTT.

This clonotype was seen a single time. The conserved final phenylalanine or tryptophan is absent from the CDR3, which likely points to a read error. The V gene is TRBV20-1, the J gene TRBJ1-5; possible D gene TRBD1, 5 bases. V was clipped by 5 bases and J by 3 bases, with 20 bases between them. There are 16 residues in the CDR3. Germline V CDR1 and CDR2: DFQATT, SNEGSKA (reference sequence). This CDR3 reads CSAAAIGRVPNQPQHC. The CDR3, as DNA: TGCAGTGCTGCTGCCATTGGCAGGGTACCCAATCAGCCCCAGCATTGT.